The source of this T cell receptor beta chain is a study of cytomegalovirus exposure and HLA in healthy donors. In germline, CDR1 is SGHTA, CDR2 FQGTGA. This CDR3 contains 13 residues. V was clipped by 0 bases and J by 5 bases, with 5 bases between them. Study-level points and caveats: A previous analysis found most TCR beta V segments productive roughly 90% or roughly 30% of the time. High specificity and sensitivity for cytomegalovirus status were reported for the classifier. What a later analysis reportedly showed was that an Asian-associated ancestry cluster had fewer N-insertions than the roughly 700-donor mean.

Comment on this clone: Its antigen is not identified.

Both 60 Vbeta primers and 13 Jbeta primers went into the PCR. TCRdb's copy holds only in-frame clones and misses some; the assay was immunoSEQ multiplex PCR. Here the sample spans 150,000 or so clones, about 84% being singletons. The specimen sequenced was PBMCs. This TCR derives from a man aged 50 to 59 in good health and CMV-seronegative. The chain couples TRBV7-3 to TRBJ1-5; unclear D gene. The CDR3 region has the DNA TGTGCCAGCAGCTTAACTCGGGATCAGCCCCAGCATTTT. Protein sequence: CASSLTRDQPQHF.